A single sample gave rise to the 26 T cell receptor beta chains below, sequenced in a study of tissue T cells after allogeneic stem cell transplantation. The method was immunoSEQ multiplex PCR; TCRdb's version includes in-frame clones alone and lacks a portion of them. The profile shows about 22,000 clones, 72% of them singletons. Sequenced: spleen. Receptors were obtained from a female BALB/c mouse in good health. The strain's MHC type: H2-d.

This clone was seen a few times. Gene and germline names: mouse. The read finishes 1 residue shy of the CDR3 end, and the germline J gene is used to complete it. The chain combines TRBV14 with TRBJ2-3, with 7 bases fitting TRBD1. Germline V CDR1 and CDR2: SGHDT, FRDEAV. V was clipped by 4 bases and J by 0 bases; unmatched bases: 8. This CDR3 is built from 16 residues. The CDR3 DNA, read in part, is TGTGCCAGCAGTCTCATACAGGGGAAGAGTGCAGAAACGCTGTAT. Amino acids: CASSLIQGKSAETLY. The whole CDR3 is CASSLIQGKSAETLYF.

The sample holds a few counts of this clone. The gene symbols are mouse symbols. Read sequence stops 1 residue before the CDR3 end, and the germline J gene provides the missing end. The chain carries TRBV19 and TRBJ2-7, with 9 bases matching TRBD2. Germline V gene lookup returns CDR1 FNHDT and CDR2 SITEND (reference sequence). This CDR3 is built from 17 residues. With V trimmed by 1 base and J by 0 bases, 8 bases remained unmatched. The CDR3 here is CASSIIGGAVLSYEQYF. CDR3 DNA, as far as it was read: TGTGCCAGCAGTATAATTGGGGGGGCGGTCCTCTCCTATGAACAGTAC.

Only a few counts were recorded for this clone. Gene names are mouse gene names. The CDR3 end lies 1 residue beyond the end of the read and is filled in from the germline J gene. This chain links TRBV13-2 with TRBJ2-7; D assignment may be TRBD1 or TRBD2 (6 bases each). The CDR3 contains 13 residues. Germline V gene lookup returns CDR1 NNHNN and CDR2 SYGAGS (reference sequence). Trimming shortened V by 0 bases and J by 6 bases, and 10 bases separated the two germline ends. The DNA read from the CDR3 is TGTGCCAGCGGTGATGCGGGGGCGGGTGAACAGTAC. It specifies CASGDAGAGEQY. The full-length CDR3 reads as CASGDAGAGEQYF.

As for this clone: Gene labels here are mouse ones. The read ends 1 residue shy of where the CDR3 ends; the end is completed using the germline J gene. The chain combines TRBV1 with TRBJ2-2; no clear D gene. This CDR3 comprises 14 residues. Germline V gives CDR1 NSQYPW, CDR2 LRSPGD (reference sequence). The V gene lost 1 base and the J gene lost 0 bases, with 3 bases spanning the gap. The CDR3: CTCSAGSNTGQLYF. CDR3 DNA (partial): TGCACCTGCAGTGCAGGGTCAAACACCGGGCAGCTCTAC.

About this clone: Gene and germline names: mouse. The CDR3 end lies 1 residue beyond the end of the read and is filled in from the germline J gene. This rearrangement joins TRBV19 to TRBJ2-2, with 8 nucleotides matching TRBD2. CDR3 length: 15 amino acids. The V segment lost 5 bases and the J segment 6 bases; nucleotides outside the gene matches: 9. The germline CDR1 and CDR2 sequences are FNHDT and SITEND (reference sequence). The CDR3 protein is CASSPFDWGPGQLYF. The covered CDR3 bases are TGTGCCAGCAGCCCTTTTGACTGGGGACCCGGGCAGCTCTAC.

This clone was observed a handful of times. Mouse gene names and germline throughout. The missing CDR3 end, 1 residue past where the read stops, is filled in from the germline J gene. The V call is TRBV13-2, the J call TRBJ1-3; possible D gene TRBD1, 6 bases. Trimming left V 0 bases short and J 2 bases short, with 6 bases between. Germline CDR1 is NNHNN and CDR2 is SYGAGS (reference sequence). The CDR3 has 14 amino acids. CDR3 loop: CASGDAGAGNTLYF. CDR3 DNA (partial): TGTGCCAGCGGTGATGCAGGGGCTGGAAATACGCTCTAT.

This clone has a handful of counts. Gene names follow the mouse nomenclature. The read falls 1 residue short of the CDR3 end, and the missing part is taken from the germline J gene. The chain combines TRBV29 with TRBJ1-4; TRBD1 matches 9 bases. This CDR3 has 14 amino acids. Looked up from germline, CDR1 is MSHET and CDR2 is SYDVDS. With 5 bases clipped from V and 5 bases from J, the junction kept 3 bases outside the gene matches. Incomplete CDR3 DNA: TGTGCTAGCAGTGCCGGGACAGGGAACGAAAGATTATTT. It is translated as CASSAGTGNERLF. The full CDR3 sequence reads CASSAGTGNERLFF.

Notes on this clone: Gene names and germline refer to mouse. The observed sequence ends 1 residue before the CDR3 terminus, with the missing tail filled in from the germline J gene. The chain combines TRBV19 with TRBJ2-3; D possibly corresponds to TRBD2 (7 bases). The CDR3 has 15 residues. V shed 1 base and J shed 0 bases, with 9 bases lying between them. Germline loops: CDR1 FNHDT, CDR2 SITEND (reference sequence). Incomplete CDR3 DNA: TGTGCCAGCAGTATACTGGGGGCTAGTGCAGAAACGCTGTAT. Amino acid sequence: CASSILGASAETLY. The full CDR3 is CASSILGASAETLYF.

This clone showed up just once. Gene and germline names: mouse. The read ends 1 residue shy of where the CDR3 ends; the end is completed using the germline J gene. The genes are TRBV13-2 and TRBJ1-1; D unclear. The CDR3 loop spans 11 amino acids. V gave up 3 bases and J gave up 3 bases, with 3 bases separating them. Germline values: CDR1 NNHNN, CDR2 SYGAGS (reference sequence). Incomplete CDR3 DNA: TGTGCCAGCGGTGGACACACAGAAGTCTTC. This translates into CASGGHTEVF. The full CDR3 protein reads CASGGHTEVFF.

About this clone: Gene names follow the mouse nomenclature. Coverage ceases 1 residue before the CDR3 finishes, and the germline J gene fills in the end. The chain couples TRBV19 to TRBJ1-1, with 8 bases aligning to TRBD1. Unmatched junction bases numbered 2, after V lost 2 bases and J lost 8 bases. Germline CDR1 reads FNHDT; CDR2 reads SITEND (reference sequence). CDR3 length: 12 residues. This chain's CDR3 is CASSMAGGEVFF. CDR3 DNA, as far as it was read: TGTGCCAGCAGTATGGCAGGGGGCGAAGTCTTC.

A word on this clone: Gene names are mouse gene names. The read ends 1 residue early relative to the CDR3; the germline J gene fills the gap. The V call is TRBV5, the J call TRBJ2-1, with 11 bases aligning to TRBD1. Germline loops: CDR1 LGHNA, CDR2 YNLKQL (reference sequence). Trimming took 4 bases from V and 4 from J; bases not matched to a gene: 3. This CDR3 contains 15 residues. Incomplete CDR3 DNA: TGTGCCAGCAGCCCCGGACAGGGGGCTTATGCTGAGCAGTTC. This encodes CASSPGQGAYAEQF. The entire CDR3 protein is CASSPGQGAYAEQFF.

Turning to this clone: Mouse names are used for the genes. The CDR3 extends 1 residue past the end of the read, so its final part is completed from the germline J gene. This chain uses TRBV5 with TRBJ1-1, with no clear D. The CDR3 length is 15 residues. Germline-derived CDR1 and CDR2 are LGHNA and YNLKQL (reference sequence). V lost 0 bases to trimming and J lost 1 base, with 9 bases between them. CDR3 sequence: CASSQEIGKNTEVFF. The CDR3 bases that were read are TGTGCCAGCAGCCAAGAAATAGGCAAAAACACAGAAGTCTTC.

This clone was found a few times. The gene symbols are mouse symbols. Sequencing ends 1 residue short of the CDR3 end; the germline J gene provides the rest. The V gene is TRBV13-1, the J gene TRBJ2-7; 12 bases fit TRBD2. Germline V CDR1 and CDR2: NSHNY, SYGAGN. The junction had 4 bases not matched to a gene; V was cut back by 0 bases and J by 6 bases. The CDR3 totals 15 residues. Here the CDR3 reads CASSDAPGLGGEQYF. The CDR3 bases that were read are TGTGCCAGCAGTGATGCACCGGGACTGGGGGGTGAACAGTAC.

A word on this clone: Gene names are the mouse ones. The CDR3 is cut off 1 residue early in the read; its end comes from the germline J gene. This chain links TRBV5 with TRBJ2-3; D might be TRBD2 (6 bases). CDR1 and CDR2 (germline): LGHNA, YNLKQL (reference sequence). V lost 0 bases and J 0 bases, leaving 10 bases between the germline ends. The CDR3 extends over 16 amino acids. The CDR3 sequence: CASSQDEGTSAETLYF. The covered CDR3 bases are TGTGCCAGCAGCCAAGATGAGGGGACTAGTGCAGAAACGCTGTAT.

This clone was detected once. The gene names here belong to mouse. The CDR3 goes on 1 residue after the read ends, and that part is filled in from the germline J gene. This chain uses TRBV29 with TRBJ2-1; TRBD2 matches at 10 bases. CDR1 is MSHET and CDR2 is SYDVDS in the germline V gene. Losses at the gene ends were 6 bases for V and 7 bases for J; bases not matched to a gene: 6. This CDR3 has 14 residues. The CDR3 spells CASRLGGRGAEQFF. The part of the CDR3 DNA that was read is TGTGCTAGCAGGCTGGGGGGGCGGGGGGCTGAGCAGTTC.

This clone appeared a few times. Genes and germline are mouse. The read comes to an end 1 residue before the CDR3 does, leaving the germline J gene to fill in the end. The chain joins TRBV5 to TRBJ2-1; 11 nucleotides line up with TRBD2. Germline V gene lookup returns CDR1 LGHNA and CDR2 YNLKQL (reference sequence). The CDR3 extends over 18 amino acids. The J segment lost 0 bases and the V segment lost 2 bases, leaving 6 bases of the junction unmatched. The CDR3 loop is CASSQYWGGADNYAEQFF. The DNA read from the CDR3 is TGTGCCAGCAGCCAATACTGGGGGGGCGCGGATAACTATGCTGAGCAGTTC.

This clone is a singleton in its sample. These gene names are mouse names. The read comes to an end 1 residue before the CDR3 does, leaving the germline J gene to fill in the end. V usage is TRBV13-3 and J usage is TRBJ1-1, with D perhaps TRBD1 (5 bases). Germline V gives CDR1 NNHDY, CDR2 SYVADS. This CDR3 comprises 14 residues. The V end lost 2 bases, the J end lost 0 bases, and 8 bases lay between the germline ends. CDR3 loop: CASSDRDANTEVFF. Incomplete CDR3 DNA: TGTGCCAGCAGTGACAGGGATGCAAACACAGAAGTCTTC.

This clone was detected only a few times. The genes are named according to mouse. The read ends 1 residue early relative to the CDR3; the germline J gene fills the gap. The chain recombines TRBV13-3 with TRBJ2-7; TRBD1 matches at 7 bases. The V gene's germline CDR1 is NNHDY and CDR2 SYVADS. Germline trimming cut 3 bases from V and 0 bases from J; bases unmatched to any gene: 3. This CDR3 has 14 amino acids. The CDR3 reads CASSGQGSSYEQYF. CDR3 DNA (partial): TGTGCCAGCAGTGGACAGGGAAGCTCCTATGAACAGTAC.

This clone came up a few times. Gene and germline names: mouse. From the germline J gene comes the end of the CDR3, since the read stops 1 residue before it. The genes are TRBV5 and TRBJ2-7; TRBD2 aligns across 10 bases. The CDR3 consists of 15 residues. V dropped 2 bases and J dropped 1; count of bases not matched to a gene: 2. Germline V gives CDR1 LGHNA, CDR2 YNLKQL (reference sequence). This CDR3 is CASSQPGLGSYEQYF. CDR3 DNA (partial): TGTGCCAGCAGCCAACCGGGACTGGGGTCCTATGAACAGTAC.

To note about this clone: Each gene name is a mouse one. The missing CDR3 end, 1 residue past where the read stops, is filled in from the germline J gene. The genes are TRBV13-2 and TRBJ2-4; weak D call: TRBD1 (6 bases). CDR1 is NNHNN and CDR2 is SYGAGS in the germline V gene (reference sequence). Between the trimmed V and J ends, which lost 3 bases and 1 base, there was a span of 9 bases. The CDR3 has 14 residues. The part of the CDR3 DNA that was read is TGTGCCAGCGGTGCTCACAGGGGTCAAAACACCTTGTAC. Its translation: CASGAHRGQNTLY. The entire CDR3 sequence reads CASGAHRGQNTLYF.

Concerning this clone itself: Gene names are mouse gene names. CDR3 amino acids: CASSQDGGRGTEVFF. Partial CDR3 DNA: TGTGCCAGCAGCCAAGATGGAGGGCGCGGCACAGAAGTCTTC. J is TRBJ1-1 and V is TRBV2; no clear D. The missing CDR3 end, 1 residue past where the read stops, is filled in from the germline J gene. With 0 bases removed from V and 4 bases from J, the gap between germline ends came to 12 bases. CDR1 and CDR2 from the germline V gene are LGHNA and YSYQKL. The CDR3 loop spans 15 amino acids. Together with reference TRBV2 and TRBJ1-1, the CDR3 gives the full variable domain: DPKIIQKPKYLVAVTGSEKILICEQYLGHNAMYWYRQSAKKPLEFMFSYSYQKLMDNQTASSRFQPQSSKKNHLDLQITALKPDDSATYFCASSQDGGRGTEVFFGKGTRLTVV.

With regard to this clone: Gene names denote mouse genes. The read is 1 residue too short to cover the CDR3 end, so that end is filled in from the germline J gene. J is TRBJ1-4 and V is TRBV1, with TRBD1 as a possible D gene (5 bases). The CDR3 extends over 15 amino acids. The germline CDR1 and CDR2 sequences are NSQYPW and LRSPGD (reference sequence). Trimming cost V 1 base and J 3 bases, with 9 bases left between them. Partial CDR3 DNA: TGCACCTGCAGTGCAGGGGGCAGGACCAACGAAAGATTATTT. Protein: CTCSAGGRTNERLF. From start to end, the CDR3 is CTCSAGGRTNERLFF.

As for this clone: Gene and germline names: mouse. With the read ending 1 residue before the CDR3 end, the germline J gene is used to fill in that end. The V gene is TRBV13-3, the J gene TRBJ1-4; 7 bases map to TRBD1. V lost 9 bases to trimming and J lost 4 bases; unmatched junction nucleotides: 3. Germline CDR1 NNHDY, CDR2 SYVADS. The CDR3 is 12 residues long. CDR3 DNA (partial): TGTGCCACGACAGGGTTCAACGAAAGATTATTT. It specifies CATTGFNERLF. The CDR3 in its entirety is CATTGFNERLFF.

A few counts support this clone. These gene names are mouse names. The missing CDR3 end, 1 residue past where the read stops, is filled in from the germline J gene. The chain links TRBV1 to TRBJ1-4; D is perhaps TRBD1 (6 bases). The CDR3 covers 12 residues. V lost 4 bases and J lost 6, with 6 bases in between. Germline V gene sequence: CDR1 NSQYPW, CDR2 LRSPGD (reference sequence). The CDR3 here is CTCSGTDERLFF. CDR3 DNA, as far as it was read: TGCACCTGCAGTGGGACAGACGAAAGATTATTT.

On this clone: The gene names here belong to mouse. The missing CDR3 end, 1 residue past where the read stops, is filled in from the germline J gene. The genes are TRBV5 and TRBJ2-1; TRBD2 might be the D (5 bases). Trimming removed 0 bases at V and 1 base at J, with 7 bases between. The CDR3 runs 15 residues. Germline V CDR1 and CDR2: LGHNA, YNLKQL (reference sequence). Partial CDR3 DNA: TGTGCCAGCAGCCAAGAGCCTGGGAACTATGCTGAGCAGTTC. Its protein product is CASSQEPGNYAEQF. The full-length CDR3 reads as CASSQEPGNYAEQFF.

A note on this clone: Mouse names are used for the genes. The sequenced fragment ends 1 residue before the CDR3 boundary, so the rest is inferred from the germline J gene. The chain links TRBV1 to TRBJ2-5; the match to TRBD2 covers 8 bases. The V gene end was trimmed by 0 bases and the J gene end by 5 bases; junction bases not matched to a gene: 4. Germline values: CDR1 NSQYPW, CDR2 LRSPGD (reference sequence). The CDR3 is 15 residues long. The CDR3 DNA, read in part, is TGCACCTGCAGTGCAGATCCGGGGGGGCGAGACACCCAGTAC. Translation: CTCSADPGGRDTQY. The complete CDR3 reads CTCSADPGGRDTQYF.